The 5 T cell receptor beta chains listed next were all sequenced from one sample in a study of blood T cell repertoires in COVID-19. This table comes from immunoSEQ multiplex PCR, and its TCRdb copy is limited to in-frame clones, with some not included. The sample lists 95,000 to 150,000 clones; 87% were seen once. The sequenced material came from peripheral blood. These receptors were taken from a woman in her 70s with acute or convalescent COVID-19.

The V gene is TRBV9, the J gene TRBJ1-1; D remains unclear. Trimming removed 0 bases at V and 2 bases at J, with 5 bases between. The germline gives CDR1 SGDLS, CDR2 YYNGEE. The CDR3 covers 13 residues. Written as DNA, the CDR3 is TGTGCCAGCAGCGTAGACCTAAACACTGAAGCTTTCTTT. It encodes CASSVDLNTEAFF.

V and J are TRBV19 and TRBJ2-3; 9 positions agree with TRBD2. CDR1 and CDR2 (germline): LNHDA, SQIVND (reference sequence). This CDR3 is 15 amino acids long. The V and J ends lost 5 bases and 5 bases, in that order; junction bases with no gene match: 8. CDR3 DNA sequence: TGTGCCAGTAGTCGCGGTAGCGGGGGTGTAGATACGCAGTATTTT. Protein product: CASSRGSGGVDTQYF.

The V and J genes are TRBV28 and TRBJ1-4; weak D call: TRBD1 (5 bases). The CDR3 has 15 amino acids. V lost 5 bases and J lost 7, with 17 bases in between. CDR1 and CDR2 (germline): MDHEN, SYDVKM. The CDR3 spells CASSTPGGGGEKLFF. The CDR3 DNA reads as TGTGCCAGCAGTACCCCGGGTGGGGGGGGTGAAAAACTGTTTTTT.

The rearrangement uses TRBV6-1 and TRBJ1-1, with D unclear. V was shortened by 3 bases and J by 9 bases, with 11 bases between the two germline ends. This CDR3 has 12 residues. Germline assignment: CDR1 MNHNS and CDR2 SASEGT. CDR3 bases: TGTGCCAGCAGTGAGCCAGGAGGTAAAGCTTTCTTT. It encodes CASSEPGGKAFF.

V and J are TRBV6-5 and TRBJ1-5, with 12 bases aligning to TRBD1. In germline, CDR1 is MNHEY, CDR2 SVGAGI. V lost 2 bases, J lost 6 bases, and 2 bases stayed unmatched. The CDR3 contains 15 residues. CDR3 residues: CASSYGTGGGQPQHF. In DNA, the CDR3 is TGTGCCAGCAGTTACGGGACAGGGGGCGGTCAGCCCCAGCATTTT.